A selection of T cell receptor beta chains follows, all from one sample in a study of post-analysis software for immune sequencing data. MiXCR, run by TCRdb on the PCR reads, gives a single entry per CDR3 protein. The data contain hundreds of thousands of distinct CDR3 sequences, around 27% of them singletons. The sequenced sample was blood. Receptor source: a girl aged 10 to 17 with multiple sclerosis. Both conserved end residues are part of each CDR3. D genes are given only for firm matches. Not every row has a clone size; where given, it reads once, few, many or a size class.

J: TRBJ2-7
D: TRBD2
V: TRBV29-1
size: .
DNA: TGCAGCGCAATTAGGGACTATGGATACGAGCAGTACTTC
CDR3: CSAIRDYGYEQYF

J: TRBJ1-1
D: .
V: TRBV7-8
size: .
DNA: TGTGCCAGCAGCCGGACCTGGAACGCTGAAGCTTTCTTT
CDR3: CASSRTWNAEAFF

J: TRBJ1-1
D: .
V: TRBV29-1
size: few
DNA: TGCAGCGTTGAAGTATCATCGAACACTGAAGCTTTCTTT
CDR3: CSVEVSSNTEAFF

J: TRBJ2-5
D: .
V: TRBV2
size: few
DNA: TGTGCCGGTAGCAGGGGAGAGACCCAGTACTTC
CDR3: CAGSRGETQYF

J: TRBJ2-3
D: .
V: TRBV6-6
size: .
DNA: TGTGCCAGCAGTTACGCCAAAACCTCCACAGATACGCAGTATTTT
CDR3: CASSYAKTSTDTQYF

J: TRBJ2-5
D: TRBD2
V: TRBV5-1
size: few
DNA: TGCGCCAGCAGCTTGAAGACTAGCGGGGGGCGCCAAGAGACCCAGTACTTC
CDR3: CASSLKTSGGRQETQYF

J: TRBJ1-1
D: .
V: TRBV5-6
size: few
DNA: TGTGCCAGCAGCACCCGGACAGCCAACACTGAAGCTTTCTTT
CDR3: CASSTRTANTEAFF

J: TRBJ2-1
D: TRBD1
V: TRBV5-6
size: few
DNA: TGTGCCAGCAGCTTGGGCCCGAGGACAGGCTCATGGAATGAGCAGTTCTTC
CDR3: CASSLGPRTGSWNEQFF

J: TRBJ2-5
D: .
V: TRBV9
size: .
DNA: TGTGCCAGCAGCCTCAGGACCGGGGTAGAGACCCAGTACTTC
CDR3: CASSLRTGVETQYF

J: TRBJ2-1
D: .
V: TRBV28
size: few
DNA: TGTGCCAGCAGTTTATGGTCCGGTGAGCAGTTCTTC
CDR3: CASSLWSGEQFF

J: TRBJ1-1
D: .
V: TRBV6-5
size: few
DNA: TGTGCCAGCAGTCCATCGACAGTAGACACTGAAGCTTTCTTT
CDR3: CASSPSTVDTEAFF

J: TRBJ1-5
D: .
V: TRBV6-6
size: many
DNA: TGTGCCAGCTTAAGGGATAGCAATCAGCCCCAGCATTTT
CDR3: CASLRDSNQPQHF

J: TRBJ2-3
D: TRBD2
V: TRBV28
size: .
DNA: TGTGCCAGCAGTTTGATACTGGGACTAGCGGGAGGCTTCCCAGATACGCAGTATTTT
CDR3: CASSLILGLAGGFPDTQYF

J: TRBJ2-3
D: .
V: TRBV7-2
size: few
DNA: TGTGCCAGCAGCTTCCTTGCCGGACAGCGCACAGATACGCAGTATTTT
CDR3: CASSFLAGQRTDTQYF

J: TRBJ1-5
D: .
V: TRBV12-3/TRBV12-4
size: .
DNA: TGTGCCAGCAGCGACAGGCAGGGGAATCAGCCCCAGCATTTT
CDR3: CASSDRQGNQPQHF

J: TRBJ2-3
D: TRBD1
V: TRBV2
size: .
DNA: TGTGCCAGCAGAGTGGGACAGGGGGGGGCAGATACGCAGTATTTT
CDR3: CASRVGQGGADTQYF

J: TRBJ1-2
D: TRBD1
V: TRBV20-1
size: few
DNA: TGCAGTGCTAGATCCGGGACAGGAACATTATATGGCTACACCTTC
CDR3: CSARSGTGTLYGYTF

J: TRBJ1-4
D: .
V: TRBV27
size: .
DNA: TGTGCCAGCAGTCCGGGGAGTTGGGATGAAAAACTGTTTTTT
CDR3: CASSPGSWDEKLFF

J: TRBJ2-5
D: .
V: TRBV11-3
size: .
DNA: TGTGCCAGCAGCCCACAGGGTGAGGAGACCCAGTACTTC
CDR3: CASSPQGEETQYF

J: TRBJ2-1
D: .
V: TRBV15
size: .
DNA: TGTGCCACCGGGCGGGACACCGGGAACAATGAGCAGTTCTTC
CDR3: CATGRDTGNNEQFF

J: TRBJ1-2
D: .
V: TRBV5-1
size: .
DNA: TGCGCCAGCAGCTCAGGGGCGGCTGGCTACACCTTC
CDR3: CASSSGAAGYTF

J: TRBJ2-1
D: TRBD2
V: TRBV7-9
size: .
DNA: TGTGCCAGCAGCCCAACTAGCGGTCCGTACAATGAGCAGTTCTTC
CDR3: CASSPTSGPYNEQFF

J: TRBJ2-3
D: .
V: TRBV7-2
size: few
DNA: TGTGCCAGCAGCCTTAGCGCTACAGGCACAGATACGCAGTATTTT
CDR3: CASSLSATGTDTQYF

J: TRBJ2-1
D: TRBD2
V: TRBV20-1
size: .
DNA: TGCAGTGCTAGTGGGTCCCTGTCGACTAGCGGAGCCTACAATGAGCAGTTCTTC
CDR3: CSASGSLSTSGAYNEQFF

J: TRBJ1-1
D: .
V: TRBV20-1
size: .
DNA: TGCAGTGCCTTGAAACGTACAGGGAACACTGAAGCTTTCTTT
CDR3: CSALKRTGNTEAFF

J: TRBJ2-1
D: TRBD2
V: TRBV5-5
size: .
DNA: TGTGCCAGCAGCTTCGCTAGCGGGAGTTATGAGCAGTTCTTC
CDR3: CASSFASGSYEQFF

J: TRBJ1-2
D: .
V: TRBV7-8
size: few
DNA: TGTGCCAGCAGCGAGGCGGGGATCCCCGTCTCGGACTATGGCTACACCTTC
CDR3: CASSEAGIPVSDYGYTF

J: TRBJ2-3
D: .
V: TRBV10-3
size: few
DNA: TGTGCCATCAGTGAGTCGCGGGTTAGCACAGATACGCAGTATTTT
CDR3: CAISESRVSTDTQYF

J: TRBJ2-7
D: TRBD1
V: TRBV4-3
size: many
DNA: TGTGCCAGCAGCCACCGGACAGGGGCCTACGAGCAGTACTTC
CDR3: CASSHRTGAYEQYF

J: TRBJ2-1
D: .
V: TRBV6-5
size: .
DNA: TGTGCCAGCAATCGGCAGAGCTCGGTTAACAATGAGCAGTTCTTC
CDR3: CASNRQSSVNNEQFF

J: TRBJ2-1
D: .
V: TRBV4-1
size: few
DNA: TGCGCCAGCAGCCCTACCTCGGAAGGTAGCTCCTACAATGAGCAGTTCTTC
CDR3: CASSPTSEGSSYNEQFF

J: TRBJ2-7
D: .
V: TRBV20-1
size: few
DNA: TGCAGTGCTAGAGTTACTAGCCGGAGGATCTACGAGCAGTACTTC
CDR3: CSARVTSRRIYEQYF

J: TRBJ1-1
D: .
V: TRBV12-3/TRBV12-4
size: few
DNA: TGTGCCAGCAGTTTTGGTACGGTTGAAGCTTTCTTT
CDR3: CASSFGTVEAFF

J: TRBJ2-1
D: TRBD2
V: TRBV7-2
size: .
DNA: TGTGCCAGCAGCCCCGGGGGGGCTTGGAGTGAGCAGTTCTTC
CDR3: CASSPGGAWSEQFF

J: TRBJ2-7
D: TRBD1
V: TRBV9
size: few
DNA: TGTGCCAGCAGCGTCTCGGGACAGGAAAGCTACGAGCAGTACTTC
CDR3: CASSVSGQESYEQYF

J: TRBJ2-5
D: TRBD2
V: TRBV20-1
size: .
DNA: TGCAGTGCTACCAGGGGGACTAGCGGCAAGGGGACCCAGTACTTC
CDR3: CSATRGTSGKGTQYF

J: TRBJ2-6
D: .
V: TRBV7-2
size: .
DNA: TGTGCCAGCAGCTCCATGAGGTACTCTGGGGCCAACGTCCTGACTTTC
CDR3: CASSSMRYSGANVLTF

J: TRBJ1-2
D: TRBD1
V: TRBV6-2/TRBV6-3
size: few
DNA: TGTGCCAGCAGTAACCGGGACAGGGGGCATGGCTACACCTTC
CDR3: CASSNRDRGHGYTF

J: TRBJ2-3
D: .
V: TRBV10-2
size: few
DNA: TGCGCCAGCAGTGAGTTGAGGGTTGAGCGGCAGAGCACAGATACGCAGTATTTT
CDR3: CASSELRVERQSTDTQYF

J: TRBJ2-2
D: .
V: TRBV12-3/TRBV12-4
size: .
DNA: TGTGCCAGCAGTTTAATTTACGGACGGAAAAACACCGGGGAGCTGTTTTTT
CDR3: CASSLIYGRKNTGELFF

J: TRBJ2-5
D: .
V: TRBV6-6
size: .
DNA: TGTGCCAGCAGTTACTCGACGGGCGGGGAGACCCAGTACTTC
CDR3: CASSYSTGGETQYF